This T cell receptor (beta chain) is drawn from a study of identical twins. All donors were healthy, and all were Caucasian. This clonotype was detected a few times. Its antigen is still unknown. TCRdb re-called the 5' RACE reads through MiXCR, storing one row per CDR3 protein. The repertoire holds more than 400,000 distinct CDR3 sequences, with 13% to 15% as singletons. General observations from the study: Out-of-frame alpha sequences common to twins were enriched for low generation probability. Abundant beta clonotypes from cord blood bore fewer insertions; memory repertoires lacked this pattern.

Trimming cost V 1 base and J 7 bases, with 19 bases left between them. The CDR3 has 16 residues. The same sample was also used in a study of yellow fever vaccine responses in identical twins.

This sequence originates from a woman between 18 and 30 years old in good health. This chain joins TRBV12-3 or TRBV12-4 and TRBJ1-2, with D possibly being TRBD1 (5 bases). Sequences were obtained from CD4+ T cells sorted from blood. The CDR3 bases are TGTGCCAGCAGTTTAGGGGCCATGATAGGGGATGGTGGCTACACCTTC. Protein sequence: CASSLGAMIGDGGYTF.